These 19 T cell receptor beta chains were sequenced from one sample in a study of cytomegalovirus exposure and HLA in healthy donors. 13 Jbeta primers and 60 Vbeta primers were used for the PCR. Clones were sequenced by immunoSEQ multiplex PCR, and TCRdb holds only the in-frame ones, with some missing. This sample has about 160,000 clones, with about 72% found just once. Input material: PBMCs. The receptors originated from a man aged 25-45 years in good health and CMV-seropositive.

The chain employs TRBV4-1 and TRBJ1-5; the D gene is possibly TRBD1 (5 bases). The CDR3 runs to 14 residues. V was pared by 1 base and J by 2 bases, with 6 bases between. Germline CDR1 MGHRA, CDR2 YSYEKL. The CDR3 sequence: CASSQAGGNQPQHF. DNA for the CDR3: TGCGCCAGCAGCCAAGCGGGGGGCAATCAGCCCCAGCATTTT.

The genes are TRBV7-6 and TRBJ2-7; 7 bases are a match to TRBD1. The CDR3 has 14 residues. After removal of 1 base from V and 2 bases from J, the junction contained 2 bases not matched to a gene. Germline CDR1 SGHVS, CDR2 FNYEAQ. The CDR3 coding sequence is TGTGCCAGCAGCTTAGTCCAGGGGGCCTACGAGCAGTACTTC. Residues: CASSLVQGAYEQYF.

CDR3 residues: CASSGTGPYGYTF. The CDR3 DNA is TGTGCCAGCAGTGGAACAGGGCCCTATGGCTACACCTTC. The chain joins TRBV27 to TRBJ1-2; D is perhaps TRBD1 (6 bases). Germline CDR1 is MNHEY and CDR2 is SMNVEV (reference sequence). The CDR3 covers 13 residues. The V and J ends lost 5 bases and 4 bases respectively, with 11 bases between them.

This chain joins TRBV9 and TRBJ2-3; TRBD2 might be the D (6 bases). Trimming removed 5 bases at V and 4 bases at J, with 17 bases between. The CDR3 contains 15 residues. The V gene's germline CDR1 is SGDLS and CDR2 YYNGEE. The CDR3 nucleotides are TGTGCCAGCAGTGCCCGCGGGGCTGCCCCAGATACGCAGTATTTT. This gives the protein CASSARGAAPDTQYF.

This sequence joins TRBV28 and TRBJ2-1; maybe TRBD1 (6 bases). Trimming took 4 bases from V and 8 from J, leaving 18 bases between them. This CDR3 comprises 15 residues. The germline V gene encodes CDR1 MDHEN and CDR2 SYDVKM. In nucleotides, the CDR3 is TGTGCCAGCAGTTCTCAGGGGCCCGCCTCCTATGAGCAGTTCTTC. Protein product: CASSSQGPASYEQFF.

There are a few counts of this clone. The chain has TRBV29-1 and TRBJ2-7, with D possibly TRBD2 on 5 matching bases. The V end lost 5 bases, the J end lost 3 bases, and 11 bases lay between the germline ends. The germline gives CDR1 SQVTM, CDR2 ANQGSEA. The CDR3 has 12 residues. CDR3 nucleotide sequence: TGCAGCGTTATGGCCGGGGACTACGAGCAGTACTTC. Protein: CSVMAGDYEQYF.

V usage is TRBV4-1 and J usage is TRBJ1-1, with a tentative D call TRBD1 (6 bases). The CDR3 is made up of 18 amino acids. V lost 0 bases to trimming and J lost 0 bases, with 17 bases between them. The germline V gene encodes CDR1 MGHRA and CDR2 YSYEKL. The CDR3 protein is CASSQELQGVWMNTEAFF. The CDR3, as DNA: TGCGCCAGCAGCCAAGAATTACAGGGAGTGTGGATGAACACTGAAGCTTTCTTT.

The V gene is TRBV11-2, the J gene TRBJ1-4; D perhaps matches TRBD1 (5 bases). Germline V lookup: CDR1 SGHAT, CDR2 FQNNGV. This CDR3 contains 17 residues. V was cut by 5 bases and J by 3 bases, with 19 bases left in between. The CDR3 DNA follows: TGTGCCAGCAGCCCAGCGGGCAGGGAGTGGTCTAATGAAAAACTGTTTTTT. It codes for CASSPAGREWSNEKLFF.

V usage is TRBV29-1 and J usage is TRBJ2-3, with 7 nucleotides matching TRBD2. V gave up 8 bases and J gave up 4 bases; unmatched junction bases: 9. The CDR3 runs 13 residues. Germline lookup yields CDR1 SQVTM and CDR2 ANQGSEA. The CDR3 nucleotides read TGCAGCCCTAGGCTAGCGGATGCAGATACGCAGTATTTT. Its translation: CSPRLADADTQYF.

V usage is TRBV28 and J usage is TRBJ2-7, with 9 bases identical to TRBD2. CDR1 is MDHEN, CDR2 SYDVKM, per germline. The CDR3 has 15 residues. V lost 7 bases, J lost 1 base, and 8 bases stayed unmatched. The CDR3 here is CASNESGGSSYEQYF. DNA of the CDR3: TGTGCCAGCAACGAAAGCGGGGGGTCTTCCTACGAGCAGTACTTC.

Here the CDR3 reads CASSSSGQTYEQYF. CDR3 DNA sequence: TGCGCCAGCAGCTCAAGCGGACAGACCTACGAGCAGTACTTC. This chain uses TRBV5-1 with TRBJ2-7; maybe TRBD1 (6 bases). Germline CDR1 SGHRS, CDR2 YFSETQ. Trimming took 3 bases from V and 2 from J, leaving 12 bases between them. The CDR3 length is 14 residues.

The chain couples TRBV9 to TRBJ2-7, with 8 nucleotides matching TRBD2. This CDR3 contains 15 residues. Germline V gene data show CDR1 as SGDLS and CDR2 as YYNGEE. Trimming removed 1 base from V and 2 bases from J; junction bases left unmatched: 5. Written as DNA, the CDR3 is TGTGCCAGCAGCGTATCAGCGGGGGCCCCCTACGAGCAGTACTTC. It is translated as CASSVSAGAPYEQYF.

Concerning this clone itself: Germline is not matched at one junction end, which may reflect a read error. The chain combines TRBV9 with TRBJ1-1; TRBD1 matches at 8 bases. The CDR3 totals 12 residues. Germline V gene sequence: CDR1 SGDLS, CDR2 YYNGEE. CDR3 nucleotides: TGTGCCAGCAGCGTTGGTCCAGGGGGCTTGATCTTT. This sequence encodes CASSVGPGGLIF. The variable domain in full, with the rest retrieved from reference TRBV9 and TRBJ1-1, is DSGVTQTPKHLITATGQRVTLRCSPRSGDLSVYWYQQSLDQGLQFLIQYYNGEERAKGNILERFSAQQFPDLHSELNLSSLELGDSALYFCASSVGPGGLIFGQGTRLTVV.

The chain is built from TRBV2 and TRBJ1-6; TRBD1 might be the D (5 bases). In germline, CDR1 is SNHLY, CDR2 FYNNEI. Trimming pared 1 base from V and 14 bases from J, leaving 15 bases between. CDR3 length: 14 amino acids. This chain's CDR3 is CASSEVGRESTLHF. In DNA form, the CDR3 reads TGTGCCAGCAGTGAAGTCGGCAGGGAATCCACCCTCCACTTT.

The chain employs TRBV19 and TRBJ2-3, with 12 bases that match TRBD2. Per the germline V gene, CDR1 is LNHDA and CDR2 is SQIVND (reference sequence). V dropped 8 bases and J dropped 4; count of bases not matched to a gene: 7. This CDR3 comprises 15 residues. The CDR3 region has the DNA TGTGCCAGTGTTCGGGGACTAGCGGGCGCAGATACGCAGTATTTT. Translating gives CASVRGLAGADTQYF. The full variable domain, completed using reference TRBV19 and TRBJ2-3, is DGGITQSPKYLFRKEGQNVTLSCEQNLNHDAMYWYRQDPGQGLRLIYYSQIVNDFQKGDIAEGYSVSREKKESFPLTVTSAQKNPTAFYLCASVRGLAGADTQYFGPGTRLTVL.

The chain joins TRBV28 to TRBJ2-5; D uncertain. V lost 3 bases, J lost 5 bases, and 13 bases lay in between. This CDR3 region has 14 residues. From germline, CDR1 is MDHEN and CDR2 SYDVKM. DNA for the CDR3: TGTGCCAGCAGTTTTATGACCCACGGGGAGACCCAGTACTTC. Translation gives CASSFMTHGETQYF.

The chain recombines TRBV6-5 with TRBJ1-5; 8 bases match TRBD1. The CDR3 covers 16 residues. The trim removed 2 bases at V and 4 bases at J, leaving 7 bases unmatched. Germline CDR1 MNHEY, CDR2 SVGAGI. The CDR3 region has the DNA TGTGCCAGCAGTTACGGGCCAGGGGGCGAGAATCAGCCCCAGCATTTT. Translated, it gives CASSYGPGGENQPQHF.

V usage is TRBV6-6 and J usage is TRBJ1-1; 7 bases match TRBD1. The CDR3 length is 12 residues. The trim removed 5 bases at V and 5 bases at J, leaving 2 bases unmatched. Germline V CDR1 and CDR2: MNHNY, SVGAGI (reference sequence). CDR3 DNA sequence: TGTGCCAGCAGTACAGGGGATACTGAAGCTTTCTTT. It specifies CASSTGDTEAFF.

This rearrangement joins TRBV11-2 to TRBJ2-5; no clear D gene. Germline values: CDR1 SGHAT, CDR2 FQNNGV. Trimming cost V 3 bases and J 5 bases, with 7 bases left between them. This CDR3 comprises 12 residues. The DNA of the CDR3 is TGTGCCAGCAGCTTCTCCGGGGAGACCCAGTACTTC. Amino acids: CASSFSGETQYF.